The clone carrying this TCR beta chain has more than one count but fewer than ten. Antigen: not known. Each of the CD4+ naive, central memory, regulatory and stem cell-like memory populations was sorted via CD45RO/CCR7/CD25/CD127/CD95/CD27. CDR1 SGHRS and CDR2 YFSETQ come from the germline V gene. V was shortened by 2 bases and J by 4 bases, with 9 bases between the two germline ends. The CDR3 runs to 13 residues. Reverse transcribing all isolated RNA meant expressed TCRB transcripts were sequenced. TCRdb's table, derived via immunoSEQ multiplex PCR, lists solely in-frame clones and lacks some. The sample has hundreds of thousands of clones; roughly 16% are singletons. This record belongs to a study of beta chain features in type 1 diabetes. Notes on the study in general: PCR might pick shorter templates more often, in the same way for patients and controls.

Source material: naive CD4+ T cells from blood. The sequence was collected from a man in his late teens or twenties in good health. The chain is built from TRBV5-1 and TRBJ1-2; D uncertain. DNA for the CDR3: TGCGCCAGCAGCTTCGCGGAGGCCTATGGCTACACCTTC. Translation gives CASSFAEAYGYTF.